What follows are 10 T cell receptor beta chains derived from one specimen sequenced in a study of beta chain features in type 1 diabetes. Findings and limits, study-wide: TCRB CDR3s were moderately but significantly shorter in Type 1 diabetes patients in all four CD4+ subsets.

These TCRs' antigens remain unknown. Expressed TCRB transcripts were sequenced after all isolated RNA was converted to cDNA. Sequencing used immunoSEQ multiplex PCR; TCRdb keeps in-frame clones, though not all of them. Here the sample spans 640,000 or so clones, around 15% being singletons. Sequencing was carried out using naive CD4+ T cells from blood. The receptor set was obtained from a man younger than 35 with type 1 diabetes.

This clone was seen a handful of times. The V gene is TRBV9, the J gene TRBJ1-3; TRBD1 is a possible D gene (6 bases). Germline V gene lookup returns CDR1 SGDLS and CDR2 YYNGEE. V was clipped by 4 bases and J by 0 bases, with 14 bases between them. The CDR3 is made up of 16 amino acids. The DNA for the CDR3 is TGTGCCAGCAGCACCCAGGACAGCAACTCTGGAAACACCATATATTTT. The encoded protein is CASSTQDSNSGNTIYF.

V usage is TRBV15 and J usage is TRBJ2-7; a weak D match, TRBD2 (6 bases). V lost 4 bases, J lost 2 bases, and 12 bases lay in between. There are 14 residues in the CDR3. Germline-derived CDR1 and CDR2 are LNHNV and YYDKDF (reference sequence). The CDR3 reads CATSTRDLPYEQYF. Written as DNA, the CDR3 is TGTGCCACCAGCACCCGGGACTTGCCCTACGAGCAGTACTTC. The full variable domain, its missing parts supplied by reference TRBV15 and TRBJ2-7, is DAMVIQNPRYQVTQFGKPVTLSCSQTLNHNVMYWYQQKSSQAPKLLFHYYDKDFNNEADTPDNFQSRRPNTSFCFLDIRSPGLGDTAMYLCATSTRDLPYEQYFGPGTRLTVT.

Here the CDR3 reads CASSIQASYEQYF. The CDR3, as DNA: TGTGCCAGTAGTATCCAGGCTTCCTACGAGCAGTACTTC. The J gene is TRBJ2-7, the V gene TRBV19; D uncertain. Germline-derived CDR1 and CDR2 are LNHDA and SQIVND (reference sequence). V was clipped by 3 bases and J by 1 base, with 7 bases between them. This CDR3 has 13 amino acids. Full variable domain (outside the CDR3, taken from reference TRBV19 and TRBJ2-7): DGGITQSPKYLFRKEGQNVTLSCEQNLNHDAMYWYRQDPGQGLRLIYYSQIVNDFQKGDIAEGYSVSREKKESFPLTVTSAQKNPTAFYLCASSIQASYEQYFGPGTRLTVT.

About this clone itself: Different DNA sequences within this sample yield the same CDR3. The gene calls are TRBV6-5 and TRBJ2-7; TRBD1 matches 8 bases. The CDR3 consists of 15 residues. V lost 6 bases to trimming and J lost 0 bases; unmatched junction nucleotides: 7. CDR1 and CDR2 (germline): MNHEY, SVGAGI. Here the CDR3 reads CASSHGQGSSYEQYF. For the CDR3, the DNA is TGTGCCAGCAGCCACGGACAGGGATCCTCCTACGAGCAGTACTTC.

This clone was seen a handful of times. The gene calls are TRBV7-2 and TRBJ1-1, with unresolved D. The CDR3 sequence is 12 residues long. Looked up from germline, CDR1 is SGHTA and CDR2 is FQGNSA. With 4 bases removed from V and 10 bases from J, the gap between germline ends came to 13 bases. Here the CDR3 DNA reads TGTGCCAGCAGCTCCCCGCGGATGGGAGCTTTCTTT. Translation gives CASSSPRMGAFF.

V gene TRBV4-1 combines with J gene TRBJ2-7; the match to TRBD2 covers 10 bases. The CDR3 totals 17 residues. The ends lost 3 bases at V and 0 bases at J; junction bases unmatched: 8. Germline values: CDR1 MGHRA, CDR2 YSYEKL. The CDR3 spells CASSQEGPSGGSYEQYF. As DNA, the CDR3 is TGCGCCAGCAGCCAGGAGGGGCCTAGCGGGGGCTCCTACGAGCAGTACTTC.

The gene calls are TRBV5-6 and TRBJ1-6; no reliable D call. The V end lost 2 bases, the J end lost 10 bases, and 7 bases lay between the germline ends. The V gene's germline CDR1 is SGHDT and CDR2 YYEEEE. The CDR3 loop spans 12 amino acids. CDR3 in amino acids: CASSFSRSPLHF. The CDR3 DNA is TGTGCCAGCAGCTTTAGTCGGTCACCCCTCCACTTT.

The rearrangement links TRBV30 to TRBJ1-6; D gene unclear. This CDR3 is 14 amino acids long. Germline lookup yields CDR1 GTSNPN and CDR2 SVGIG (reference sequence). The ends were cut back, 4 bases at V and 0 bases at J, with 7 bases in the middle. The CDR3 DNA sequence: TGTGCCTGGACGGCTAGCTCCTATAATTCACCCCTCCACTTT. This encodes CAWTASSYNSPLHF.

CDR3 loop: CASSVYGQGQDTQYF. CDR3 coding DNA: TGTGCCAGCAGCGTATACGGACAGGGGCAAGATACGCAGTATTTT. The chain is built from TRBV7-2 and TRBJ2-3, with 9 bases aligning to TRBD1. The germline V gene encodes CDR1 SGHTA and CDR2 FQGNSA. V lost 5 bases and J lost 5; bases outside the gene matches: 8. This CDR3 is 15 amino acids long.

V gene TRBV28 combines with J gene TRBJ2-2; D ambiguous. Germline V gene data show CDR1 as MDHEN and CDR2 as SYDVKM. V was trimmed by 6 bases and J by 4 bases, leaving 12 bases between them. This CDR3 spans 14 amino acids. The CDR3 DNA reads as TGTGCCAGCAGCCACCCCCTTCGCACCGGGGAGCTGTTTTTT. Its protein product is CASSHPLRTGELFF.